This TCR beta chain appears in the sequencing data of a study of T cell responses to AZD1222 COVID-19 vaccine. Study as a whole: Analyses pooled second doses at about 4 or about 12 weeks.

Produced via immunoSEQ multiplex PCR; TCRdb's table is partial and in-frame only. The sample has roughly 97,000 clones; roughly 90% are singletons. Trimming left V 3 bases short and J 6 bases short, with 9 bases between. Germline V CDR1 and CDR2: DFQATT, SNEGSKA (reference sequence). The CDR3 contains 12 residues. The source of this sequence is an adult in good health. Sequenced material: peripheral blood, taken on day 0 of AZD1222 vaccination. The rearrangement joins TRBV20-1 to TRBJ1-5; no definite D call. The CDR3 region is CSASSGTQPQHF. The CDR3 nucleotides are TGCAGTGCTAGTTCTGGTACTCAGCCCCAGCATTTT.